This paragraph reports one T cell receptor beta chain. The antigen is unknown. The data belong to a study of shared clonotypes between healthy human individuals. Study background: The composition of the donors was two women and a few men aged 18 to 49.

Donors were healthy HIV-negative adults without recent acute infections or vaccinations. V shed 5 bases and J shed 2 bases, with 16 bases lying between them. CDR3 size: 15 residues. The germline V gene encodes CDR1 SEHNR and CDR2 FQNEAQ (reference sequence). Profiling relied on immunoSEQ multiplex PCR, and the TCRdb table lists in-frame clones only, not all of them. The table includes some 2,500,000 clones, around 90% detected once. Findings and caveats of the study: The expectation was that sequencing depth would affect clonotype sharing among donors. Among non-shared clonotypes, generation probabilities were lower than among those shared by all four donors.

The chain uses TRBV7-9 and TRBJ2-7; perhaps TRBD1 as D (6 bases). The source material was naive CD4+ T cells from PBMCs. Subset defined: CD45RA+ positively selected. This TCR was sampled from a man younger than 35 in good health. Some clones in this sample may be carry-over from other donors' samples. The CDR3: CASSPSGGAAYEQYF. For the CDR3, the DNA is TGTGCCAGCAGCCCCTCTGGGGGCGCAGCCTACGAGCAGTACTTC.